Shown below are 24 T cell receptor beta chains from a single sample sequenced in a study of CD8 T cells in ankylosing spondylitis. TCRdb reprocessed the 5' RACE reads with MiXCR, giving one entry per CDR3 protein. The sample holds about 400,000 distinct CDR3 sequences, 20% seen once. Sequencing was done on a sample of blood, either unsorted or a sorted T cell fraction (not recorded which). These receptor sequences come from a male donor with ankylosing spondylitis or in good health (not recorded which).

This clonotype was counted only a few times. This chain links TRBV9 with TRBJ2-1; D may be TRBD1 (5 bases). This CDR3 has 15 amino acids. Germline CDR1 is SGDLS and CDR2 is YYNGEE. V gave up 0 bases and J gave up 4 bases, with 11 bases separating them. CDR3 nucleotide sequence: TGTGCCAGCAGCGTAGAGGCAGGGAATTACAATGAGCAGTTCTTC. Translating gives CASSVEAGNYNEQFF.

This clonotype was seen a few times. V is TRBV29-1 and J is TRBJ2-7; 9 bases line up with TRBD2. The V gene's germline CDR1 is SQVTM and CDR2 ANQGSEA. This CDR3 has 13 residues. The V segment lost 4 bases and the J segment 2 bases; nucleotides outside the gene matches: 3. The CDR3 reads CSVAAGGTYEQYF. The DNA for the CDR3 is TGCAGCGTTGCAGCGGGGGGAACCTACGAGCAGTACTTC.

The chain uses TRBV2 and TRBJ2-2, with D tentatively TRBD2 (6 bases). CDR1 and CDR2 (germline): SNHLY, FYNNEI. The germline V and J ends were trimmed by 8 bases and 4 bases, with 11 bases remaining between them. The CDR3 is made up of 13 amino acids. CDR3 protein: CASGPRGTGELFF. The CDR3 DNA is TGTGCCAGCGGCCCGCGGGGCACCGGGGAGCTGTTTTTT.

The chain is built from TRBV6-1 and TRBJ2-5, with D unclear. CDR3 size: 15 residues. Germline V gene sequence: CDR1 MNHNS, CDR2 SASEGT. V was trimmed by 6 bases and J by 0 bases, leaving 14 bases between them. The CDR3 DNA follows: TGTGCCAGCAGCCGTGGGGTAGCTTACCAAGAGACCCAGTACTTC. Its translation is CASSRGVAYQETQYF.

CDR3 in amino acids: CSVRSGTGELFF. The CDR3 nucleotides read TGCAGCGTTCGGTCAGGCACCGGGGAGCTGTTTTTT. The chain joins TRBV29-1 to TRBJ2-2; no firm D call. CDR1 and CDR2 (germline): SQVTM, ANQGSEA. The CDR3 contains 12 residues. V lost 5 bases and J lost 4, with 8 bases in between.

This clonotype was found a few times. J is TRBJ1-2 and V is TRBV3-1; D ambiguous. With 1 base removed from V and 8 bases from J, the gap between germline ends came to 5 bases. This CDR3 comprises 11 residues. Germline V lookup: CDR1 LGHDT, CDR2 YNNKEL (reference sequence). As DNA, the CDR3 is TGTGCCAGCAGCCAAGGAAAGGGCTACACCTTC. The encoded protein is CASSQGKGYTF.

CDR3 sequence reads: CASSFGGARETQYF. CDR3 sequence (DNA): TGTGCCAGCAGTTTTGGGGGGGCCCGGGAGACCCAGTACTTC. The gene calls are TRBV12-3 or TRBV12-4 and TRBJ2-5, with a weak D call TRBD2 (7 bases). V was shortened by 3 bases and J by 5 bases, with 13 bases between the two germline ends. This CDR3 is 14 amino acids long.

V gene TRBV6-1 combines with J gene TRBJ2-7, with TRBD2 identical over 10 bases. This CDR3 region has 16 residues. The V gene end was trimmed by 5 bases and the J gene end by 3 bases; junction bases not matched to a gene: 10. From germline, CDR1 is MNHNS and CDR2 SASEGT. DNA for the CDR3: TGTGCCAGCAGTCCCCTAGCGGGGGACACCTACTACGAGCAGTACTTC. Protein: CASSPLAGDTYYEQYF.

The chain couples TRBV7-7 to TRBJ2-7; D not certain. This CDR3 contains 14 residues. The V end lost 1 base, the J end lost 5 bases, and 12 bases lay between the germline ends. CDR1 and CDR2 from the germline V gene are SSHAT and FNYEAQ (reference sequence). The chain's CDR3 is CASSLGFDNNEQYF. CDR3 bases: TGTGCCAGCAGCTTAGGGTTTGACAACAACGAGCAGTACTTC.

This clonotype was observed once. V usage is TRBV12-3 or TRBV12-4 and J usage is TRBJ2-7; 7 bases are shared with TRBD2. The CDR3 loop spans 14 amino acids. Trimming at V came to 3 bases and at J to 3 bases, leaving 5 bases not matched to a gene. CDR3 protein: CASSFLASGYEQYF. CDR3 nucleotide sequence: TGTGCCAGCAGTTTTTTGGCTAGCGGCTACGAGCAGTACTTC.

This clonotype was observed a few times. The chain combines TRBV7-9 with TRBJ2-1; a possible D gene is TRBD1 (6 bases). CDR1 is SEHNR and CDR2 is FQNEAQ in the germline V gene (reference sequence). Trimming removed 2 bases from V and 4 bases from J, with 12 bases in between. The CDR3 contains 15 residues. The CDR3 is CASSLQGQRYNEQFF. The CDR3 region has the DNA TGTGCCAGCAGCTTACAAGGACAGCGATACAATGAGCAGTTCTTC.

J is TRBJ2-7 and V is TRBV7-9; D perhaps matches TRBD1 (6 bases). Germline V gives CDR1 SEHNR, CDR2 FQNEAQ (reference sequence). The ends were cut back, 6 bases at V and 3 bases at J, with 12 bases in the middle. The CDR3 contains 13 residues. The CDR3 region is CASRPRDNYEQYF. The CDR3 DNA follows: TGTGCCAGCAGGCCCAGGGACAACTACGAGCAGTACTTC. Full variable domain (remainder filled in from reference TRBV7-9 and TRBJ2-7): DTGVSQNPRHKITKRGQNVTFRCDPISEHNRLYWYRQTLGQGPEFLTYFQNEAQLEKSRLLSDRFSAERPKGSFSTLEIQRTEQGDSAMYLCASRPRDNYEQYFGPGTRLTVT.

This clonotype was counted a few times. This chain uses TRBV12-3 or TRBV12-4 with TRBJ1-3; D gene uncertain. V lost 4 bases and J lost 1, with 8 bases in between. This CDR3 is built from 14 residues. The CDR3 DNA sequence: TGTGCCAGCAGTTGGGTGGGTTCTGGAAACACCATATATTTT. Protein: CASSWVGSGNTIYF.

This clonotype was counted between two and nine times. This rearrangement joins TRBV4-1 to TRBJ2-7; TRBD1 might be the D (6 bases). V dropped 0 bases and J dropped 2 bases, with 11 bases sitting between them. The germline V gene has CDR1 MGHRA and CDR2 YSYEKL. The CDR3 totals 15 residues. CDR3: CASSQEPGAAYEQYF. The CDR3 DNA follows: TGCGCCAGCAGCCAAGAACCAGGGGCGGCCTACGAGCAGTACTTC.

This clonotype was seen a handful of times. This chain connects TRBV6-5 to TRBJ1-1; 9 bases align to TRBD1. Germline assignment: CDR1 MNHEY and CDR2 SVGAGI. This CDR3 contains 16 residues. The trim removed 4 bases at V and 3 bases at J, leaving 9 bases unmatched. The CDR3 here is CASSLTGTGPYTEAFF. CDR3 DNA: TGTGCCAGCAGTTTAACCGGGACAGGGCCCTACACTGAAGCTTTCTTT.

The chain recombines TRBV28 with TRBJ2-2, with 7 nucleotides matching TRBD1. With 0 bases clipped from V and 5 bases from J, the junction kept 9 bases outside the gene matches. In germline, CDR1 is MDHEN, CDR2 SYDVKM. This CDR3 region has 17 residues. CDR3 protein: CASSLWGTGEKTGELFF. In DNA, the CDR3 is TGTGCCAGCAGTTTATGGGGAACAGGGGAAAAGACCGGGGAGCTGTTTTTT.

The V call is TRBV29-1, the J call TRBJ2-1; 8 positions agree with TRBD2. The germline CDR1 and CDR2 sequences are SQVTM and ANQGSEA. The CDR3 is 16 amino acids. V shed 7 bases and J 0 bases; nucleotides not matched to a gene: 11. The CDR3 DNA reads TGCAGCGCCTCGGCTAGCGGGCCCCGCTCCTACAATGAGCAGTTCTTC. It is translated as CSASASGPRSYNEQFF.

The chain recombines TRBV10-1 with TRBJ2-1; 8 bases agree with TRBD2. Trimming removed 6 bases from V and 7 bases from J; junction bases left unmatched: 11. Germline lookup yields CDR1 WNHNN and CDR2 SYGVQD (reference sequence). The length of the CDR3 is 15 residues. CDR3 sequence (DNA): TGCGCCAGCAGGGCCAGCAGTTCGGGGGGGAATGAGCAGTTCTTC. It encodes CASRASSSGGNEQFF.

This chain connects TRBV9 to TRBJ2-5; no reliable D call. The CDR3 contains 14 residues. V shed 0 bases and J shed 2 bases, with 8 bases lying between them. CDR1 and CDR2 from the germline V gene are SGDLS and YYNGEE. Here the CDR3 reads CASSVAWGQETQYF. In DNA form, the CDR3 reads TGTGCCAGCAGCGTAGCGTGGGGACAAGAGACCCAGTACTTC.

The table lists this clonotype with a few counts. V gene TRBV4-2 combines with J gene TRBJ2-1; a possible D gene is TRBD2 (6 bases). The germline V gene has CDR1 LGHNA and CDR2 YNFKEQ. The V end was cut by 6 bases, the J end by 10 bases, with 28 bases between. CDR3 length: 17 residues. CDR3 DNA: TGTGCCAGCAGTCCTGAACCGGCGGGACTGGCCTTAGAGGAGCAGTTCTTC. Translated, it gives CASSPEPAGLALEEQFF.

This clonotype came up a few times. V gene TRBV2 combines with J gene TRBJ2-3; a weak D match, TRBD2 (5 bases). The CDR3 has 16 residues. The V end lost 1 base, the J end lost 5 bases, and 16 bases lay between the germline ends. Germline CDR1 is SNHLY and CDR2 is FYNNEI. The CDR3 nucleotides are TGTGCCAGCAGTGAAGGGTCTAGCTCCTGGTTAGATACGCAGTATTTT. Protein: CASSEGSSSWLDTQYF.

This CDR3 reads CASSFGSLADTQYF. For the CDR3, the DNA is TGTGCCAGCAGCTTTGGTTCCCTCGCAGATACGCAGTATTTT. The chain is built from TRBV7-2 and TRBJ2-3, with unresolved D. The CDR3 loop spans 14 amino acids. The germline CDR1 and CDR2 sequences are SGHTA and FQGNSA. V lost 3 bases and J 4 bases, leaving 11 bases between the germline ends.

This chain connects TRBV29-1 to TRBJ2-3, with TRBD1 as a possible D gene (6 bases). Trimming cost V 3 bases and J 5 bases, with 21 bases left between them. The CDR3 consists of 16 residues. Germline CDR1 reads SQVTM; CDR2 reads ANQGSEA. This CDR3 is CSVDNMLPGAQDTQYF. The CDR3 DNA sequence: TGCAGCGTTGATAATATGTTGCCAGGGGCCCAAGATACGCAGTATTTT.

This chain links TRBV4-1 with TRBJ2-7; a weak D match, TRBD1 (6 bases). This CDR3 is built from 14 residues. The ends were cut back, 5 bases at V and 6 bases at J, with 17 bases in the middle. Germline CDR1 reads MGHRA; CDR2 reads YSYEKL. The CDR3 sequence: CASSTRTATGEQYF. In DNA, the CDR3 is TGCGCCAGCAGCACCCGGACAGCCACTGGCGAGCAGTACTTC.